This T cell receptor beta chain was identified during a study of cytomegalovirus exposure and HLA in healthy donors. Study in general: Of roughly 400 genotyped donors, roughly 80% grouped in the Caucasian-associated ancestry cluster.

Points from the study as a whole: The CMV antigen specificity of a few CMV-associated chains was confirmed through in vitro analysis. Previous analysis showed most TCR beta V segments were productive about 87% or about 30% of the time. TRBV6-2, TRBV6-3 and other indistinguishable V segments were excluded.

The PCR used 60 Vbeta and 13 Jbeta primers. Produced via immunoSEQ multiplex PCR; TCRdb's table is partial and in-frame only. The sample holds just over 60,000 clones, around 87% seen once. A remark on this clone: What it recognizes is unknown.

Looked up from germline, CDR1 is WNHNN and CDR2 is SYGVQD (reference sequence). This CDR3 region has 13 residues. The V and J ends lost 6 bases and 7 bases respectively, with 16 bases between them. The receptor was isolated from a man in his late teens or twenties in good health and CMV-seronegative. The V call is TRBV10-1, the J call TRBJ2-7; TRBD2 is a possible D gene (6 bases). Sequencing was carried out using PBMCs. The CDR3 is CASSAGTGGEQYF. In DNA, the CDR3 is TGCGCCAGCAGCGCCGGGACCGGGGGTGAGCAGTACTTC.